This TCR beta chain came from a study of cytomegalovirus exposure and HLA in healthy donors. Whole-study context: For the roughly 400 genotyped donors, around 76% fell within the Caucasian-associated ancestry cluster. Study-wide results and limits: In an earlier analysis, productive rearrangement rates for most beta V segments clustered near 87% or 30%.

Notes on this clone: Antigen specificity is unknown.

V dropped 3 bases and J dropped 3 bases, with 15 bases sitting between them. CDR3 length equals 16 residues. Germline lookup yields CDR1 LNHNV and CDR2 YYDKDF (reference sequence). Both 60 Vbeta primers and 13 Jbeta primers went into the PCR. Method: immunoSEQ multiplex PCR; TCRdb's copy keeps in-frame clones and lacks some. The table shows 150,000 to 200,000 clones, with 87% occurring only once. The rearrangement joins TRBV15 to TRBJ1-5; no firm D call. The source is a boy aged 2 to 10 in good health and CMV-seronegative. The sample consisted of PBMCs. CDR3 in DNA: TGTGCCACCAGCAGGGGCAAAAGGGAGGTCAATCAGCCCCAGCATTTT. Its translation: CATSRGKREVNQPQHF.